The 18 T cell receptor beta chains below all came from one sample that was sequenced in a study of cytomegalovirus exposure and HLA in healthy donors. The PCR made use of 60 Vbeta and 13 Jbeta primers. The protocol was immunoSEQ multiplex PCR, while the TCRdb copy is restricted to in-frame clones and leaves out a portion. The sample table sets out approximately 120,000 clones. The sample was PBMCs. These receptors came from a man aged 18-30 years in good health and CMV-seronegative.

V gene TRBV6-5 combines with J gene TRBJ1-1, with TRBD1 as a possible D gene (5 bases). The CDR3 length is 15 residues. The germline V and J ends were trimmed by 0 bases and 3 bases, with 11 bases remaining between them. Per the germline V gene, CDR1 is MNHEY and CDR2 is SVGAGI. CDR3 in amino acids: CASSYSWQGDTEAFF. DNA of the CDR3: TGTGCCAGCAGTTACTCGTGGCAGGGTGACACTGAAGCTTTCTTT.

The chain couples TRBV25-1 to TRBJ2-2, with D possibly being TRBD1 (5 bases). The CDR3 consists of 16 residues. V lost 6 bases to trimming and J lost 0 bases, with 14 bases between them. Germline assignment: CDR1 MGHDK and CDR2 SYGVNS. CDR3 bases: TGTGCCAGCAGACCGGTCAGGGTATCGAACACCGGGGAGCTGTTTTTT. Translating gives CASRPVRVSNTGELFF.

This rearrangement joins TRBV2 to TRBJ1-5; D uncertain. The length of the CDR3 is 16 residues. CDR1 SNHLY and CDR2 FYNNEI come from the germline V gene. Trimming pared 5 bases from V and 0 bases from J, leaving 14 bases between. This CDR3 is CASSPTADYSNQPQHF. As DNA, the CDR3 is TGTGCCAGCAGTCCGACTGCTGATTATAGCAATCAGCCCCAGCATTTT. Based on the CDR3 plus reference TRBV2 and TRBJ1-5, the full variable domain is EPEVTQTPSHQVTQMGQEVILRCVPISNHLYFYWYRQILGQKVEFLVSFYNNEISEKSEIFDDQFSVERPDGSNFTLKIRSTKLEDSAMYFCASSPTADYSNQPQHFGDGTRLSIL.

The V call is TRBV5-1, the J call TRBJ2-3; perhaps TRBD2 as D (6 bases). The CDR3 has 16 amino acids. Germline V lookup: CDR1 SGHRS, CDR2 YFSETQ. The germline V and J ends were trimmed by 2 bases and 5 bases, with 18 bases remaining between them. The CDR3 region is CASSFNPGTGGDTQYF. The CDR3 DNA is TGCGCCAGCAGCTTCAACCCCGGGACTGGGGGAGATACGCAGTATTTT.

The V gene is TRBV10-3, the J gene TRBJ2-6; 10 bases are shared with TRBD1. The CDR3 extends over 16 amino acids. The germline CDR1 and CDR2 sequences are ENHRY and SYGVKD. V shed 8 bases, J shed 0 bases, and the junction held 4 bases outside the gene matches. The CDR3 sequence: CAIWDRGVSGANVLTF. For the CDR3, the DNA is TGTGCCATCTGGGACAGGGGAGTCTCTGGGGCCAACGTCCTGACTTTC.

This chain joins TRBV4-1 and TRBJ2-7; no clear D gene. CDR3 size: 14 residues. Between the trimmed V and J ends, which lost 3 bases and 3 bases, there was a span of 12 bases. CDR1 and CDR2 (germline): MGHRA, YSYEKL. The DNA of the CDR3 is TGCGCCAGCAGCCAGATACAAGTACACTACGAGCAGTACTTC. Its translation: CASSQIQVHYEQYF.

On this clone itself: One end of the junction does not line up with germline, which may come from a read error. The chain combines TRBV7-7 with TRBJ2-1, with a weak D call TRBD1 (5 bases). CDR3 length: 17 residues. Germline V gene sequence: CDR1 SSHAT, CDR2 FNYEAQ (reference sequence). CDR3 sequence: CASSLGWAGLDHNEQFF. In DNA form, the CDR3 reads TGTGCTAGCAGCTTAGGTTGGGCAGGGCTCGACCACAATGAGCAGTTCTTC.

The chain recombines TRBV6-4 with TRBJ2-3, with 9 bases matching TRBD2. V lost 5 bases to trimming and J lost 0 bases; unmatched junction nucleotides: 3. Per the germline V gene, CDR1 is MRHNA and CDR2 is SNTAGT. The CDR3 sequence is 15 residues long. CDR3 region: CASSKGLASTDTQYF. In nucleotides, the CDR3 is TGTGCCAGCAGTAAGGGACTAGCAAGCACAGATACGCAGTATTTT.

This chain uses TRBV18 with TRBJ2-7, with 7 nucleotides matching TRBD2. In germline, CDR1 is KGHSH, CDR2 LQKENI. V shed 1 base, J shed 7 bases, and the junction held 10 bases outside the gene matches. This CDR3 is built from 15 residues. The CDR3 nucleotides read TGTGCCAGCTCACCACTCCCCCCGCCGGGAGGAGAGCAGTACTTC. The encoded protein is CASSPLPPPGGEQYF.

The V and J genes are TRBV6-5 and TRBJ1-3; weak D call: TRBD1 (5 bases). This CDR3 spans 15 amino acids. Germline-derived CDR1 and CDR2 are MNHEY and SVGAGI. Trimming left V 0 bases short and J 4 bases short, with 10 bases between. The chain's CDR3 is CASSYSGGSGNTIYF. Written as DNA, the CDR3 is TGTGCCAGCAGTTACTCGGGGGGTTCCGGAAACACCATATATTTT.

This chain links TRBV7-2 with TRBJ2-7; 7 bases are shared with TRBD2. This CDR3 contains 15 residues. V lost 5 bases and J lost 5; bases outside the gene matches: 12. Per the germline V gene, CDR1 is SGHTA and CDR2 is FQGNSA. CDR3 residues: CASSQRGGQRDEQYF. The CDR3 DNA follows: TGTGCCAGCAGCCAGCGGGGCGGTCAACGCGACGAGCAGTACTTC.

This chain links TRBV20-1 with TRBJ2-3; 7 bases align to TRBD2. The V gene's germline CDR1 is DFQATT and CDR2 SNEGSKA (reference sequence). There are 11 residues in the CDR3. The V gene end was trimmed by 6 bases and the J gene end by 6 bases; junction bases not matched to a gene: 3. CDR3 sequence: CSAEGGDTQYF. The CDR3 bases are TGCAGTGCCGAGGGAGGGGATACGCAGTATTTT.

The chain uses TRBV30 and TRBJ2-7; 9 positions agree with TRBD1. V shed 3 bases and J 3 bases; nucleotides not matched to a gene: 3. CDR1 is GTSNPN, CDR2 SVGIG, per germline (reference sequence). The CDR3 length is 13 residues. As DNA, the CDR3 is TGTGCCTGGAGGGACAGGGGAGTCTACGAGCAGTACTTC. This encodes CAWRDRGVYEQYF.

The V gene is TRBV7-9, the J gene TRBJ1-1, with 9 bases matching TRBD1. The CDR3 runs to 17 residues. Germline lookup yields CDR1 SEHNR and CDR2 FQNEAQ (reference sequence). V gave up 5 bases and J gave up 1 base; unmatched junction bases: 11. In DNA form, the CDR3 reads TGTGCCAGCAGCCCCGGCCGGGACAGGGTAGGGAACACTGAAGCTTTCTTT. This encodes CASSPGRDRVGNTEAFF.

The CDR3 DNA reads TGTGCCAGCAGCTTGGGACAGGACGTCTACGAGCAGTACTTC. Translated, it gives CASSLGQDVYEQYF. The chain links TRBV5-4 to TRBJ2-7, with D perhaps TRBD1 (6 bases). V lost 0 bases and J 3 bases, leaving 10 bases between the germline ends. The CDR3 runs to 14 residues. The germline CDR1 and CDR2 sequences are SGHNT and YYREEE (reference sequence).

About this clone: The identical CDR3 is also encoded by other nucleotide sequences in the sample. The V call is TRBV29-1, the J call TRBJ1-2; D not certain. Trimming removed 0 bases at V and 0 bases at J, with 2 bases between. Germline V gene lookup returns CDR1 SQVTM and CDR2 ANQGSEA. The CDR3 consists of 12 residues. In DNA form, the CDR3 reads TGCAGCGTTGAAGACTCTAACTATGGCTACACCTTC. Translation: CSVEDSNYGYTF.

The rearrangement joins TRBV18 to TRBJ2-7; TRBD1 might be the D (5 bases). The V end lost 3 bases, the J end lost 5 bases, and 11 bases lay between the germline ends. The CDR3 has 13 amino acids. Germline CDR1 and CDR2: KGHSH and LQKENI. The CDR3 here is CASSPMGLNEQYF. The CDR3 region has the DNA TGTGCCAGCTCACCGATGGGGCTGAACGAGCAGTACTTC.

The rearrangement uses TRBV5-1 and TRBJ2-3; weak D call: TRBD2 (5 bases). The germline CDR1 and CDR2 sequences are SGHRS and YFSETQ. This CDR3 is built from 14 residues. Trimming cost V 3 bases and J 8 bases, with 16 bases left between them. The DNA for the CDR3 is TGCGCCAGCAGCTCCCAAAACTTTGGAGGTACGCAGTATTTT. Translated: CASSSQNFGGTQYF.